This TCR beta chain emerged from a study of spatial heterogeneity in lung cancer. TCRdb called the 5' RACE reads again in MiXCR, with one record for every CDR3 protein. The sample includes over 50,000 distinct CDR3 sequences, roughly 6.4% seen only once; the top ten take about 15%. Trimming removed 4 bases from V and 1 base from J, with 10 bases in between. Germline lookup yields CDR1 ENHRY and CDR2 SYGVKD. This CDR3 region has 14 residues. Time point of the sample: sample taken at primary tumor resection. This receptor was identified in a female donor with early-stage non-small cell lung cancer. The chain joins TRBV10-3 to TRBJ1-1, with D possibly TRBD1 on 6 matching bases. Sequencing was performed on PBMCs, taken at surgery. The CDR3 DNA is TGTGCCATCAGTGGTCTACAGGGGAACACTGAAGCTTTCTTT. Protein: CAISGLQGNTEAFF.